Here is one T cell receptor (beta chain) with its context. Trimming stripped 4 bases from V and 3 bases from J, with 13 bases between. The CDR3 extends over 15 amino acids. Germline CDR1 reads MGHRA; CDR2 reads YSYEKL. Per the original methods: Amplified reference gene primers provided the basis for estimating nucleated cell counts. Only in-frame clones appear in the TCRdb table, and some are missing; sequencing was by immunoSEQ multiplex PCR. From that table come the V and J calls and clone size; the DNA was used to work out D and trimming. The data show approximately 80,000 clones, approximately 80% seen once. These data come from a study of blood T cell repertoires in COVID-19. In the study overall: Italy, Spain and the United States were the sources of the convalescent and acute COVID-19 samples. Sources were T cells, B-cell-depleted T cells, or PBMCs; the material itself was cDNA or gDNA.

The sequenced sample was peripheral blood. The source of this sequence is an elderly man with acute or convalescent COVID-19. This chain uses TRBV4-1 with TRBJ1-5; the D gene is possibly TRBD1 (5 bases). The CDR3 spells CASSRWQGNNQPQHF. The CDR3 DNA reads as TGCGCCAGCAGCCGGTGGCAGGGCAACAATCAGCCCCAGCATTTT.